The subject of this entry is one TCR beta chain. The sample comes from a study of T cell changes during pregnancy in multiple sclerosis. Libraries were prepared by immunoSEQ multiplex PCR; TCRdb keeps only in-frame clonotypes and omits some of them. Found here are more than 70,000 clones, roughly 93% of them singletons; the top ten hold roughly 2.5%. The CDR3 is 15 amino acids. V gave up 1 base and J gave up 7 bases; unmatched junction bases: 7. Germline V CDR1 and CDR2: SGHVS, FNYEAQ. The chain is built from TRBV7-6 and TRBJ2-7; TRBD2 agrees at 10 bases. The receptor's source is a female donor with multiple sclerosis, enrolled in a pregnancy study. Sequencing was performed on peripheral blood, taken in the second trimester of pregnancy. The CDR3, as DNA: TGTGCCAGCAGCTTAGGTTCTAGCGGGGGTTGGGAGCAGTACTTC. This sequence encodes CASSLGSSGGWEQYF.